This T cell receptor beta chain originates from a study of shared clonotypes between healthy human individuals. For every subset, genomic DNA was evenly distributed across several immunoSEQ plates. Assay used: immunoSEQ multiplex PCR; TCRdb lists only in-frame clones, some missing. Of 2.3 million or so clones listed, roughly 93% are singletons. The sample consisted of naive CD4+ T cells from PBMCs. Noted subset: CD45RA+ positively selected. The receptor was derived from a man younger than 35 in good health. Some clones in this sample may be carry-over from other donors' samples.

The CDR3 loop reads CASSRQGVTYF. CDR3 nucleotides: TGTGCCAGCAGCCGACAGGGAGTGACGTACTTC. V is TRBV11-2 and J is TRBJ2-7; 7 bases line up with TRBD1. Germline CDR1 reads SGHAT; CDR2 reads FQNNGV. The V segment lost 5 bases and the J segment 12 bases; nucleotides outside the gene matches: 7. CDR3 size: 11 residues.